Each of the 29 T cell receptor beta chains below was sequenced from the same sample in a study of CD8+CD57+ T cells in acquired aplastic anemia. The authors sequenced patients whose flow cytometry had shown CD8+CD57+ cell expansion. Investigators profiled TCR beta VDJ and CDR3 from genomic DNA template. TCRdb itself ran the reads through MiXCR, one entry per CDR3 protein. The sample has over 250,000 distinct CDR3 sequences, about three fifths seen once. Specimen: sorted CD4+, CD8+, or CD8+CD57+ T cells (not recorded which) from PBMCs. All receptors come from a human donor with aplastic anemia.

Many counts were recorded for this clonotype. The chain employs TRBV28 and TRBJ2-7; 8 bases match TRBD1. This CDR3 is built from 14 residues. The germline gives CDR1 MDHEN, CDR2 SYDVKM. V trimming: 5 bases; J trimming: 2 bases; junction bases outside the gene matches: 5. This CDR3 is CASSGVQGAYEQYF. In nucleotides, the CDR3 is TGTGCCAGCAGTGGTGTACAGGGGGCCTACGAGCAGTACTTC.

The V gene is TRBV20-1, the J gene TRBJ1-5; D might be TRBD1 (5 bases). The length of the CDR3 is 13 residues. Trimming left V 3 bases short and J 5 bases short, with 11 bases between. CDR1 and CDR2 (germline): DFQATT, SNEGSKA (reference sequence). The CDR3 sequence is CSASRGRDQPQHF. Here the CDR3 DNA reads TGCAGTGCTAGTAGAGGCAGGGATCAGCCCCAGCATTTT.

This chain uses TRBV7-8 with TRBJ1-1; D gene ambiguous. There are 14 residues in the CDR3. Germline CDR1 SGHVS, CDR2 FQNEAQ. V was pared by 5 bases and J by 3 bases, with 13 bases between. CDR3 protein: CASSPMTRHTEAFF. The CDR3 DNA follows: TGTGCCAGCAGCCCAATGACACGCCACACTGAAGCTTTCTTT.

This clonotype came up many times. This chain joins TRBV19 and TRBJ1-2; D perhaps matches TRBD1 (6 bases). Trimming cost V 3 bases and J 7 bases, with 9 bases left between them. CDR1 and CDR2 (germline): LNHDA, SQIVND (reference sequence). The CDR3 covers 12 residues. For the CDR3, the DNA is TGTGCCAGTAGTATCTACAGGGTTGGCTACACCTTC. Translating gives CASSIYRVGYTF.

This sequence joins TRBV9 and TRBJ2-7; unclear D gene. The CDR3 is 13 amino acids. The germline V gene encodes CDR1 SGDLS and CDR2 YYNGEE. Trimming removed 3 bases from V and 6 bases from J, with 13 bases in between. Here the CDR3 reads CASSGGPDGEQYF. The DNA of the CDR3 is TGTGCCAGCAGCGGAGGTCCCGACGGCGAGCAGTACTTC.

A few counts support this clonotype. The V and J genes are TRBV19 and TRBJ2-7; TRBD1 might be the D (5 bases). The germline gives CDR1 LNHDA, CDR2 SQIVND (reference sequence). Deletions cut 6 bases from V and 0 bases from J, with 12 bases between. This CDR3 region has 14 residues. The CDR3 reads CASRLTVNSYEQYF. The CDR3 nucleotides are TGTGCCAGTAGACTGACAGTGAACTCCTACGAGCAGTACTTC.

This chain uses TRBV24-1 with TRBJ1-5, with 7 bases that match TRBD1. Per germline, CDR1 KGHDR and CDR2 SFDVKD. With V trimmed by 5 bases and J by 4 bases, 7 bases remained unmatched. The length of the CDR3 is 15 residues. DNA for the CDR3: TGTGCCACCAGTGCAACCGGGACAGTAAATCAGCCCCAGCATTTT. Protein sequence: CATSATGTVNQPQHF.

This clonotype showed up just a few times. The chain employs TRBV27 and TRBJ1-4; D not resolved. Deletions cut 5 bases from V and 8 bases from J, with 12 bases between. This CDR3 region has 13 residues. Germline V gene sequence: CDR1 MNHEY, CDR2 SMNVEV (reference sequence). This CDR3 reads CASSPLLREKLFF. The DNA of the CDR3 is TGTGCCAGCAGTCCCCTGTTAAGAGAAAAACTGTTTTTT.

This sequence joins TRBV9 and TRBJ1-2; 8 bases are a match to TRBD1. With 7 bases clipped from V and 2 bases from J, the junction kept 19 bases outside the gene matches. Germline V CDR1 and CDR2: SGDLS, YYNGEE. This CDR3 is 18 amino acids long. This chain's CDR3 is CASSPLGQGSVSNYGYTF. The CDR3 DNA reads as TGTGCCAGCTCACCACTTGGACAGGGAAGTGTCTCCAACTATGGCTACACCTTC.

This clonotype showed up just a few times. The chain uses TRBV29-1 and TRBJ2-5; TRBD1 might be the D (6 bases). The germline V gene has CDR1 SQVTM and CDR2 ANQGSEA. V shed 5 bases and J shed 4 bases, with 11 bases lying between them. This CDR3 spans 12 amino acids. This CDR3 is CSVSDRLETQYF. CDR3 bases: TGCAGCGTTAGCGACAGGCTAGAGACCCAGTACTTC.

J is TRBJ2-7 and V is TRBV5-5, with TRBD1 identical over 7 bases. The germline V gene has CDR1 SGHKS and CDR2 YYEKEE (reference sequence). The CDR3 spans 12 residues. V was clipped by 0 bases and J by 6 bases; unmatched bases: 0. CDR3 sequence reads: CASSLGQGEQYF. The CDR3 coding sequence is TGTGCCAGCAGCTTGGGACAGGGCGAGCAGTACTTC.

The V call is TRBV9, the J call TRBJ1-1; 7 nucleotides align to TRBD1. The CDR3 is made up of 16 amino acids. V shed 0 bases, J shed 0 bases, and the junction held 5 bases outside the gene matches. Germline-derived CDR1 and CDR2 are SGDLS and YYNGEE. CDR3: CASSVVGGFLNTEAFF. Here the CDR3 DNA reads TGTGCCAGCAGCGTAGTAGGGGGCTTCCTGAACACTGAAGCTTTCTTT.

This clonotype was seen ten or more times. The V call is TRBV13, the J call TRBJ2-6; the D gene is possibly TRBD1 (6 bases). The V and J ends lost 3 bases and 0 bases respectively, with 15 bases between them. Per germline, CDR1 PRHDT and CDR2 FYEKMQ (reference sequence). CDR3 length: 18 residues. CDR3 sequence (DNA): TGTGCCAGCAGCTTCTCGCAGGGGATATTCTCTGGGGCCAACGTCCTGACTTTC. It encodes CASSFSQGIFSGANVLTF.

The chain carries TRBV7-9 and TRBJ2-1; D may be TRBD1 or TRBD2 (5 bases each). Germline lookup yields CDR1 SEHNR and CDR2 FQNEAQ (reference sequence). V was trimmed by 2 bases and J by 9 bases, leaving 23 bases between them. The CDR3 is made up of 17 amino acids. The CDR3 sequence is CASSLSPTGAERFEQFF. The DNA for the CDR3 is TGTGCCAGCAGCTTATCCCCGACCGGGGCGGAGCGGTTTGAGCAGTTCTTC.

This clonotype was found many times. The rearrangement links TRBV15 to TRBJ1-4; no reliable D call. Germline-derived CDR1 and CDR2 are LNHNV and YYDKDF (reference sequence). This CDR3 comprises 14 residues. V shed 4 bases and J shed 5 bases, with 11 bases lying between them. CDR3 amino acids: CATSTGVANEKLFF. CDR3 coding DNA: TGTGCCACCAGCACTGGGGTTGCCAATGAAAAACTGTTTTTT.

This clonotype was picked up a small number of times. This chain links TRBV7-9 with TRBJ2-5; 7 bases fit TRBD2. The length of the CDR3 is 13 residues. J gave up 5 bases and V 2 bases, and 2 bases lay outside the gene matches. Germline CDR1 is SEHNR and CDR2 is FQNEAQ (reference sequence). CDR3 amino acids: CASSLSGGETQYF. In DNA, the CDR3 is TGTGCCAGCAGCTTATCGGGAGGTGAGACCCAGTACTTC.

The V gene is TRBV20-1, the J gene TRBJ2-2, with D hard to call. Germline V gene sequence: CDR1 DFQATT, CDR2 SNEGSKA (reference sequence). The CDR3 totals 15 residues. The V gene lost 0 bases and the J gene lost 1 base, with 9 bases spanning the gap. The CDR3 bases are TGCAGTGCTAGAGATTTGACGGGGAACACCGGGGAGCTGTTTTTT. This gives the protein CSARDLTGNTGELFF.

The chain joins TRBV11-3 to TRBJ2-7; 7 bases align to TRBD1. The germline CDR1 and CDR2 sequences are SGHNT and YENEEA. This CDR3 region has 13 residues. After removal of 5 bases from V and 6 bases from J, the junction contained 7 bases not matched to a gene. The DNA of the CDR3 is TGTGCCAGCAGCACCACGACAGGGCTCGAGCAGTACTTC. The encoded protein is CASSTTTGLEQYF.

This clonotype has just one count. The chain is built from TRBV2 and TRBJ1-5; tentatively, D is TRBD1 (5 bases). V lost 2 bases and J lost 6, with 20 bases in between. Per germline, CDR1 SNHLY and CDR2 FYNNEI. This CDR3 spans 17 amino acids. The DNA of the CDR3 is TGTGCCAGCAGTGAAAACCCCTATGCAGGGTCGGGTCAGCCCCAGCATTTT. This sequence encodes CASSENPYAGSGQPQHF. Based on the CDR3 plus reference TRBV2 and TRBJ1-5, the full variable domain is EPEVTQTPSHQVTQMGQEVILRCVPISNHLYFYWYRQILGQKVEFLVSFYNNEISEKSEIFDDQFSVERPDGSNFTLKIRSTKLEDSAMYFCASSENPYAGSGQPQHFGDGTRLSIL.

A single count supports this clonotype. The chain recombines TRBV20-1 with TRBJ2-3; 11 positions agree with TRBD1. Germline trimming cut 3 bases from V and 5 bases from J; bases unmatched to any gene: 13. The CDR3 consists of 17 residues. Looked up from germline, CDR1 is DFQATT and CDR2 is SNEGSKA (reference sequence). The CDR3 is CSARTASGTGGIDTQYF. The CDR3 DNA sequence: TGCAGTGCTAGGACGGCTAGCGGGACAGGGGGGATAGATACGCAGTATTTT.

This clonotype was counted ten times or more. The chain recombines TRBV12-3 or TRBV12-4 with TRBJ2-7, with 10 bases lining up with TRBD1. The V gene end was trimmed by 6 bases and the J gene end by 2 bases; junction bases not matched to a gene: 1. This CDR3 has 13 amino acids. The CDR3 region is CASRGQGAYEQYF. The CDR3 coding sequence is TGTGCCAGCAGAGGACAGGGGGCCTACGAGCAGTACTTC.

This chain uses TRBV5-1 with TRBJ1-2; 8 bases agree with TRBD1. Germline-derived CDR1 and CDR2 are SGHRS and YFSETQ. Trimming took 3 bases from V and 3 from J; bases not matched to a gene: 7. This CDR3 spans 15 amino acids. Written as DNA, the CDR3 is TGCGCCAGCAGCTCGGGGGGACAGGCGGACTATGGCTACACCTTC. This codes for CASSSGGQADYGYTF. The full variable domain, completed using reference TRBV5-1 and TRBJ1-2, is KAGVTQTPRYLIKTRGQQVTLSCSPISGHRSVSWYQQTPGQGLQFLFEYFSETQRNKGNFPGRFSGRQFSNSRSEMNVSTLELGDSALYLCASSSGGQADYGYTFGSGTRLTVV.

This clonotype was recorded once. V is TRBV7-3 and J is TRBJ2-1; TRBD1 matches at 9 bases. With V trimmed by 6 bases and J by 5 bases, 5 bases remained unmatched. The CDR3 totals 14 residues. Looked up from germline, CDR1 is SGHTA and CDR2 is FQGTGA. The CDR3, as DNA: TGTGCCAGCAGAAGGACAGGGGTCGACAATGAGCAGTTCTTC. It translates to CASRRTGVDNEQFF.

The chain joins TRBV9 to TRBJ1-6; TRBD1 is a possible D gene (6 bases). Germline-derived CDR1 and CDR2 are SGDLS and YYNGEE. V was pared by 0 bases and J by 9 bases, with 13 bases between. The CDR3 length is 15 residues. This CDR3 reads CASSVDKGGGSPLHF. Written as DNA, the CDR3 is TGTGCCAGCAGCGTAGATAAGGGGGGGGGTTCACCCCTCCACTTT.

The chain recombines TRBV7-9 with TRBJ2-7; no firm D call. Deletions cut 8 bases from V and 5 bases from J, with 13 bases between. The CDR3 totals 12 residues. The germline V gene encodes CDR1 SEHNR and CDR2 FQNEAQ (reference sequence). The CDR3 region is CASSPTLHEQYF. CDR3 in DNA: TGTGCCAGCTCACCAACCTTACACGAGCAGTACTTC.

The chain combines TRBV9 with TRBJ2-5; D could derive from TRBD1 or TRBD2 (6 bases each). In germline, CDR1 is SGDLS, CDR2 YYNGEE. Trimming took 3 bases from V and 4 from J, leaving 19 bases between them. The CDR3 covers 16 residues. CDR3 bases: TGTGCCAGCAGCGGGGGGGCTAGTAGTTTCGCAGAGACCCAGTACTTC. Protein: CASSGGASSFAETQYF.

The chain combines TRBV7-2 with TRBJ2-7; no definite D call. Germline-derived CDR1 and CDR2 are SGHTA and FQGNSA. V was cut by 0 bases and J by 2 bases, with 8 bases left in between. The CDR3 is 14 residues long. For the CDR3, the DNA is TGTGCCAGCAGCTTAGCGCCAGGCCCCTACGAGCAGTACTTC. As protein: CASSLAPGPYEQYF.

CDR3 residues: CASSLPGQSNNYEQYF. In DNA, the CDR3 is TGTGCCAGCAGTCTCCCGGGACAGAGCAATAACTACGAGCAGTACTTC. This chain uses TRBV7-9 with TRBJ2-7, with 7 bases lining up with TRBD1. The CDR3 is 16 residues long. Germline assignment: CDR1 SEHNR and CDR2 FQNEAQ (reference sequence). Unmatched junction bases numbered 14, after V lost 6 bases and J lost 3 bases. Full variable domain (outside the CDR3, taken from reference TRBV7-9 and TRBJ2-7): DTGVSQNPRHKITKRGQNVTFRCDPISEHNRLYWYRQTLGQGPEFLTYFQNEAQLEKSRLLSDRFSAERPKGSFSTLEIQRTEQGDSAMYLCASSLPGQSNNYEQYFGPGTRLTVT.

Only a few counts were recorded for this clonotype. This chain connects TRBV12-3 or TRBV12-4 to TRBJ1-6; D gene unclear. Trimming stripped 3 bases from V and 8 bases from J, with 5 bases between. CDR3 length: 12 residues. CDR3 in DNA: TGTGCCAGCAGTTTCTCGGATTCACCCCTCCACTTT. Amino acids: CASSFSDSPLHF.